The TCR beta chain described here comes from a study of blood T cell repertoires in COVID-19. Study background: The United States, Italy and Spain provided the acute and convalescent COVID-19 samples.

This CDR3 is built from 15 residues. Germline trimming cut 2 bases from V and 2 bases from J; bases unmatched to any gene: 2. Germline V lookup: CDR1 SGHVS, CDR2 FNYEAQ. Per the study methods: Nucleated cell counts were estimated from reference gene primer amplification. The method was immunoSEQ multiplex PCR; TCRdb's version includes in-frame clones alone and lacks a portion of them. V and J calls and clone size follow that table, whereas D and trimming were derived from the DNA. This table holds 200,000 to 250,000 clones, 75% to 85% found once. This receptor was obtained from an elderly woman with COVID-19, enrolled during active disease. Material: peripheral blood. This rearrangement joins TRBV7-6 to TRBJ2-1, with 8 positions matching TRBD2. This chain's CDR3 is CASSLSGGAYNEQFF. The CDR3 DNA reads TGTGCCAGCAGCTTAAGCGGGGGAGCCTACAATGAGCAGTTCTTC.